This T cell receptor beta chain is drawn from a study of vaccination and CD4 T cells after COVID-19. The study, taken as a whole, reports: Median counts of SARS-CoV-2-reactive clonotypes increased from roughly 21 to 40; this difference was not significant.

Trimming took off 4 bases at V and 3 bases at J, with 11 bases between the two ends. This CDR3 contains 15 residues. The V gene's germline CDR1 is KGHDR and CDR2 SFDVKD. This sample's time point: late sampling 161 to 241 days after vaccination in three convalescent patients. Note on this clonotype: Its matching antigen is unknown.

In TCRdb, the PCR reads were re-called with MiXCR into one record per CDR3 protein. The sample comprises roughly 31,000 distinct CDR3 sequences, around 49% of which are singletons, and approximately 6% rests with the top ten. This specimen consisted of CD4+ T cells from blood, obtained about 7 months after SARS-CoV-2 vaccination. The V call is TRBV24-1, the J call TRBJ2-2; D remains ambiguous. The source is a human donor who had recovered from COVID-19. DNA of the CDR3: TGTGCCACCAGTGACCTCAGACGAGACACCGGGGAGCTGTTTTTT. Its protein is CATSDLRRDTGELFF.